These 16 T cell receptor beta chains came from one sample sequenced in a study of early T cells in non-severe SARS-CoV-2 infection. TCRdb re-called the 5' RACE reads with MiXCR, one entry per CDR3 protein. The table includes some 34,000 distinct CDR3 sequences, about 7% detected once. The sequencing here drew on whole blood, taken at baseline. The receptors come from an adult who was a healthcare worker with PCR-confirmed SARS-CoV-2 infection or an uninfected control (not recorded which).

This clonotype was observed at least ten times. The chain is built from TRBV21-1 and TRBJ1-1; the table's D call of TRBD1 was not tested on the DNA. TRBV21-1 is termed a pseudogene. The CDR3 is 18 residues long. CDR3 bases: TGTGCCAGCAGCAAAAGCCGAGGGACAGGGGGTAAGAACACTGAAGCTTTCTTT. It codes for CASSKSRGTGGKNTEAFF.

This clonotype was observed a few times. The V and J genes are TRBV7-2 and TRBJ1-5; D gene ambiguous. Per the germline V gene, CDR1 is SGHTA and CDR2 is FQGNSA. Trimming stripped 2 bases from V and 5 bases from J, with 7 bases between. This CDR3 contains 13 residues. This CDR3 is CASSLTTYQPQHF. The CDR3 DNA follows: TGTGCCAGCAGCTTAACAACCTATCAGCCCCAGCATTTT. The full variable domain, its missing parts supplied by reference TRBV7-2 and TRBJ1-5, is GAGVSQSPSNKVTEKGKDVELRCDPISGHTALYWYRQSLGQGLEFLIYFQGNSAPDKSGLPSDRFSAERTGGSVSTLTIQRTQQEDSAVYLCASSLTTYQPQHFGDGTRLSIL.

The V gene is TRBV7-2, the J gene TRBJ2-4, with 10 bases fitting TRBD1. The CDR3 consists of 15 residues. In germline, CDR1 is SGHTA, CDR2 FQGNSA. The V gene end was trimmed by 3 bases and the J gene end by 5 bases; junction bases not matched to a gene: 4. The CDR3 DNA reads TGTGCCAGCAGCTTTGCCGGGACAGGGGAAAACATTCAGTACTTC. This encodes CASSFAGTGENIQYF.

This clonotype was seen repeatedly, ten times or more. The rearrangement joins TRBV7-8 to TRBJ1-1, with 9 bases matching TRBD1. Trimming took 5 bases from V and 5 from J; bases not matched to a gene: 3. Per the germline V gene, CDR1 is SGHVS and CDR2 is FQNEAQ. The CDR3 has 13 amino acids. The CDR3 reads CASSLTGGTEAFF. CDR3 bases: TGTGCCAGCAGCCTGACAGGGGGGACTGAAGCTTTCTTT.

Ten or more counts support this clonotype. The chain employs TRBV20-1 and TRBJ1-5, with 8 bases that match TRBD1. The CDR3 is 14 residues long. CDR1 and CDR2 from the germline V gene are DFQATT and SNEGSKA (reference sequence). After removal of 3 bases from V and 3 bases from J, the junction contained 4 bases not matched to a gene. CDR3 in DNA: TGCAGTGCTAGTTCAGGGGGCAACAATCAGCCCCAGCATTTT. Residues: CSASSGGNNQPQHF.

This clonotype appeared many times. In DNA, the CDR3 is TGTGCCAGTCACTTGACAGGCCAAGAGACCCAGTACTTC. This codes for CASHLTGQETQYF. This chain uses TRBV6-2 or TRBV6-3 with TRBJ2-5; the D gene is possibly TRBD1 (6 bases). CDR1 is MNHEY, CDR2 SVGEGT, per germline. This CDR3 region has 13 residues. The V end was cut by 9 bases, the J end by 1 base, with 12 bases between.

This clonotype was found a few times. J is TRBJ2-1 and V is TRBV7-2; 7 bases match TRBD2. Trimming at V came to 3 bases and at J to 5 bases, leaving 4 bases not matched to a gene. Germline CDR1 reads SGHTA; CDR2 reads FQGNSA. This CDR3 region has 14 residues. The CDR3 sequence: CASSFSAGNNEQFF. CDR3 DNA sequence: TGTGCCAGCAGCTTTTCAGCGGGAAACAATGAGCAGTTCTTC.

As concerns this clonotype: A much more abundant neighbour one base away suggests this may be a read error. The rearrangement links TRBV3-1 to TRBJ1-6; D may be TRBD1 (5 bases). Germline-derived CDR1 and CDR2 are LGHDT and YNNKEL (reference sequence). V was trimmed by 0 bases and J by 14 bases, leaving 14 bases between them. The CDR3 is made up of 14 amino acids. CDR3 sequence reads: CASSQDIGVSSLHF. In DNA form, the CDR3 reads TGTGCCAGCAGCCAAGATATAGGGGTCTCATCCCTCCACTTT. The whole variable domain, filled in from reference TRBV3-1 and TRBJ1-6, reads DTAVSQTPKYLVTQMGNDKSIKCEQNLGHDTMYWYKQDSKKFLKIMFSYNNKELIINETVPNRFSPKSPDKAHLNLHINSLELGDSAVYFCASSQDIGVSSLHFGNGTRLTVT.

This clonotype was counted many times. CDR3 sequence: CSVDSGGGNTIYF. As DNA, the CDR3 is TGCAGCGTTGACTCCGGAGGAGGAAACACCATATATTTT. The J gene is TRBJ1-3, the V gene TRBV29-1; unclear D gene. Looked up from germline, CDR1 is SQVTM and CDR2 is ANQGSEA. CDR3 length: 13 amino acids. Trimming stripped 3 bases from V and 4 bases from J, with 10 bases between.

CDR3 region: CASRPMNTEAFF. CDR3 sequence (DNA): TGTGCCAGCCGCCCGATGAACACTGAAGCTTTCTTT. This chain joins TRBV6-2 or TRBV6-3 and TRBJ1-1; D is unresolved. Germline values: CDR1 MNHEY, CDR2 SVGEGT. The V end was cut by 8 bases, the J end by 0 bases, with 7 bases between. The CDR3 is 12 residues long.

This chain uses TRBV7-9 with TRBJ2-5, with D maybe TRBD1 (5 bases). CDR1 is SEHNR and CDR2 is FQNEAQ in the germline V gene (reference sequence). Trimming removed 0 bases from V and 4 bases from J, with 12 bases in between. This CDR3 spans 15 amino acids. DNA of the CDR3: TGTGCCAGCAGCTTAGCGCAGGGTGGTGGAGAGACCCAGTACTTC. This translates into CASSLAQGGGETQYF.

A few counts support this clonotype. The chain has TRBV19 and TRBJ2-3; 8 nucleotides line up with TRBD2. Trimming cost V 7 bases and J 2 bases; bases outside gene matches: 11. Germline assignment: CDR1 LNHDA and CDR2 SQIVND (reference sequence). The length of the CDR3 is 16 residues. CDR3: CASKVSAGEVTDTQYF. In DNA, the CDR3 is TGTGCCAGTAAAGTATCAGCGGGAGAGGTCACAGATACGCAGTATTTT.

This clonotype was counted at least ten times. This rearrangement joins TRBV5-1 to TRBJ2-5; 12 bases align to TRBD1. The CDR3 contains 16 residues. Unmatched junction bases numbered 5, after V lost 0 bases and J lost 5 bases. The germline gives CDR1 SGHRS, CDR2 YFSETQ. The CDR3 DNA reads TGCGCCAGCAGCTTGGCTACGGGACAGGGGGCGGAGACCCAGTACTTC. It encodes CASSLATGQGAETQYF.

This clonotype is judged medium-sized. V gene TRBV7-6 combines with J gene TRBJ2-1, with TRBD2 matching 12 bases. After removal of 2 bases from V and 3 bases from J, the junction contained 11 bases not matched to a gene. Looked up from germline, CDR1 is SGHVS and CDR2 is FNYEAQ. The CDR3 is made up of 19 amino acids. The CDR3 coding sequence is TGTGCCAGCAGCTTAAGACCGACTAGCGGGAGTACGTACTACAATGAGCAGTTCTTC. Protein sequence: CASSLRPTSGSTYYNEQFF.

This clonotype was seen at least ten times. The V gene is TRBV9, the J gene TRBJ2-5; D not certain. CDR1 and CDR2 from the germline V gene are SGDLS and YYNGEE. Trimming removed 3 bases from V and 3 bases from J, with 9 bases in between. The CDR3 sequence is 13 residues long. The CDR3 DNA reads TGTGCCAGCAGCGAACAGCCTAAAGAGACCCAGTACTTC. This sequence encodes CASSEQPKETQYF.

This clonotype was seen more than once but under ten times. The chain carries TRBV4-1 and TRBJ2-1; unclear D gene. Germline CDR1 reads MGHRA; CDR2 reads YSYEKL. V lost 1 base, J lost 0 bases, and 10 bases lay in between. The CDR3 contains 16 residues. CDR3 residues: CASSQGLRSSYNEQFF. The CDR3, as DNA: TGCGCCAGCAGCCAAGGTTTGAGGAGCTCCTACAATGAGCAGTTCTTC.